These 16 T cell receptor beta chains share one sample of origin, sequenced in a study of T cell responses to AZD1222 COVID-19 vaccine. Produced via immunoSEQ multiplex PCR; TCRdb's table is partial and in-frame only. The sample gives about 56,000 clones, approximately 88% of which show up once; around 15% is in the top ten. This material consisted of peripheral blood, taken on day 0 of AZD1222 vaccination. These TCRs come from an adult in good health.

The chain employs TRBV15 and TRBJ2-1; D gene ambiguous. The CDR3 totals 13 residues. Germline V gives CDR1 LNHNV, CDR2 YYDKDF (reference sequence). Trimming stripped 1 base from V and 9 bases from J, with 10 bases between. CDR3 amino acids: CATSRARIGEQFF. The DNA of the CDR3 is TGTGCCACCAGCAGAGCGCGAATCGGTGAGCAGTTCTTC.

V gene TRBV30 combines with J gene TRBJ1-2, with 12 bases aligning to TRBD1. The ends lost 0 bases at V and 11 bases at J; junction bases unmatched: 4. The length of the CDR3 is 13 residues. Germline lookup yields CDR1 GTSNPN and CDR2 SVGIG (reference sequence). CDR3 in DNA: TGTGCCTGGAGTGTGGGGACAGGGGGCGCATACACCTTC. Its protein product is CAWSVGTGGAYTF.

V usage is TRBV19 and J usage is TRBJ2-3; no clear D. Per germline, CDR1 LNHDA and CDR2 SQIVND (reference sequence). V lost 6 bases to trimming and J lost 3 bases, with 19 bases between them. The CDR3 consists of 16 residues. The CDR3 nucleotides read TGTGCCAGTAGCAACCCAAGGTACAGCCGGACAGATACGCAGTATTTT. It codes for CASSNPRYSRTDTQYF. Drawing the rest from reference TRBV19 and TRBJ2-3, the complete variable domain is DGGITQSPKYLFRKEGQNVTLSCEQNLNHDAMYWYRQDPGQGLRLIYYSQIVNDFQKGDIAEGYSVSREKKESFPLTVTSAQKNPTAFYLCASSNPRYSRTDTQYFGPGTRLTVL.

The chain is built from TRBV24-1 and TRBJ2-7; D is undetermined. Per germline, CDR1 KGHDR and CDR2 SFDVKD. This CDR3 is 13 amino acids long. V was pared by 0 bases and J by 11 bases, with 13 bases between. CDR3 in amino acids: CATSDLNGRRKYF. Written as DNA, the CDR3 is TGTGCCACCAGTGATTTGAACGGCCGTAGGAAGTACTTC.

The chain employs TRBV5-6 and TRBJ2-7, with D perhaps TRBD2 (6 bases). Deletions cut 1 base from V and 4 bases from J, with 12 bases between. Germline V gene data show CDR1 as SGHDT and CDR2 as YYEEEE. There are 14 residues in the CDR3. The CDR3 DNA sequence: TGTGCCAGCAGCTTGACAGGAGGGAAATACGAGCAGTACTTC. It translates to CASSLTGGKYEQYF.

The chain is built from TRBV5-8 and TRBJ1-2; D might be TRBD1 (6 bases). The CDR3 is made up of 16 amino acids. The V and J ends lost 2 bases and 4 bases respectively, with 18 bases between them. Germline V CDR1 and CDR2: SGHTS, YDEGEE. The CDR3 DNA is TGTGCCAGCAGCTTATTAACAGGGTACTATGCCTATGGCTACACCTTC. This translates into CASSLLTGYYAYGYTF.

The genes are TRBV12-3 or TRBV12-4 and TRBJ2-4; TRBD1 agrees at 10 bases. J gave up 15 bases and V 5 bases, and 7 bases lay outside the gene matches. There are 12 residues in the CDR3. The CDR3 DNA reads TGTGCCAGCAGTCCGGGGGACAGGGGCCGGTACTTC. This gives the protein CASSPGDRGRYF.

The J gene is TRBJ2-1, the V gene TRBV30; the D is unclear. This CDR3 is 12 amino acids long. Trimming shortened V by 2 bases and J by 3 bases, and 5 bases separated the two germline ends. Germline assignment: CDR1 GTSNPN and CDR2 SVGIG (reference sequence). The DNA of the CDR3 is TGTGCCTGGAGTCTGGTCTACAATGAGCAGTTCTTC. As protein: CAWSLVYNEQFF.

The chain is built from TRBV20-1 and TRBJ2-1; no clear D. The CDR3 contains 11 residues. The V gene's germline CDR1 is DFQATT and CDR2 SNEGSKA (reference sequence). V lost 2 bases, J lost 9 bases, and 8 bases lay in between. CDR3 amino acids: CSARSGFEQFF. The CDR3 region has the DNA TGCAGTGCTAGATCCGGCTTTGAGCAGTTCTTC.

V gene TRBV9 combines with J gene TRBJ1-5; 9 positions agree with TRBD1. The CDR3 runs 17 residues. From germline, CDR1 is SGDLS and CDR2 YYNGEE. The V and J ends lost 3 bases and 6 bases, in that order; junction bases with no gene match: 13. The CDR3 reads CASSATDRGGWSQPQHF. In DNA form, the CDR3 reads TGTGCCAGCAGCGCGACGGACAGGGGAGGTTGGAGTCAGCCCCAGCATTTT.

This chain uses TRBV7-9 with TRBJ2-7; no clear D gene. CDR1 and CDR2 from the germline V gene are SEHNR and FQNEAQ (reference sequence). V was cut by 2 bases and J by 1 base, with 6 bases left in between. The CDR3 totals 13 residues. CDR3 nucleotides: TGTGCCAGCAGCTTACAACATTCCTACGAGCAGTACTTC. Amino acids: CASSLQHSYEQYF.

The chain uses TRBV28 and TRBJ1-3; weak D call: TRBD1 (6 bases). This CDR3 has 14 residues. Germline loops: CDR1 MDHEN, CDR2 SYDVKM. V was cut by 3 bases and J by 4 bases, with 10 bases left in between. CDR3 region: CASSFTGPGNTIYF. The CDR3 DNA reads TGTGCCAGCAGTTTCACAGGGCCAGGAAACACCATATATTTT.

This chain joins TRBV6-2 or TRBV6-3 and TRBJ2-1, with 7 nucleotides matching TRBD2. J gave up 3 bases and V 7 bases, and 6 bases lay outside the gene matches. CDR1 is MNHEY and CDR2 is SVGEGT in the germline V gene. CDR3 length equals 14 residues. The chain's CDR3 is CASTPRDYYNEQFF. In nucleotides, the CDR3 is TGTGCCAGCACCCCTCGGGACTACTACAATGAGCAGTTCTTC.

The CDR3 DNA sequence: TGTGCCAGCAGTCCCCCGGGTCCTATCGGCGAGCAGTACTTC. It is translated as CASSPPGPIGEQYF. The rearrangement links TRBV6-6 to TRBJ2-7; D is unresolved. There are 14 residues in the CDR3. With 5 bases removed from V and 6 bases from J, the gap between germline ends came to 17 bases. The V gene's germline CDR1 is MNHNY and CDR2 SVGAGI (reference sequence).

In this sample, this clone turned up once. The chain carries TRBV2 and TRBJ2-3; 13 positions match TRBD2. There are 13 residues in the CDR3. J gave up 14 bases and V 7 bases, and 9 bases lay outside the gene matches. Germline CDR1 reads SNHLY; CDR2 reads FYNNEI. The CDR3 DNA reads as TGTGCCAGCACCTACGGACTAGCGGGAGAATGGTATTTT. Translated, it gives CASTYGLAGEWYF.

The chain links TRBV7-9 to TRBJ1-6; 9 bases match TRBD1. The CDR3 length is 13 residues. Germline values: CDR1 SEHNR, CDR2 FQNEAQ (reference sequence). V lost 5 bases, J lost 9 bases, and 2 bases stayed unmatched. CDR3 protein: CASSPTGGSPLHF. CDR3 nucleotides: TGTGCCAGCAGCCCGACAGGGGGTTCACCCCTCCACTTT.